This T cell receptor beta chain was retrieved from a study of blood T cell repertoires in COVID-19. Study summary: Material from acute and convalescent COVID-19 was sourced from the United States, Italy and Spain. The cDNA or gDNA used as material had been derived from T cells, B-cell-depleted T cells, or PBMCs.

In the original processing: Researchers report that nucleated cell counts were estimated from reference gene primer amplification. The protocol was immunoSEQ multiplex PCR, while the TCRdb copy is restricted to in-frame clones and leaves out a portion. The DNA gave D and trimming, while V, J and clone size come from that table. Of around 97,000 clones in the sample, over 70% were seen once. The CDR3 has 14 amino acids. V lost 0 bases to trimming and J lost 6 bases, with 12 bases between them. Germline CDR1 and CDR2: SEHNR and FQNEAQ (reference sequence). The chain employs TRBV7-9 and TRBJ2-7; D possibly corresponds to TRBD2 (6 bases). Sequencing was performed on peripheral blood. The TCR comes from a human donor in a cohort sampled during active or convalescent COVID-19. The DNA for the CDR3 is TGTGCCAGCAGCTTAGCGGGGGGTGGTCTCGAGCAGTACTTC. Its translation is CASSLAGGGLEQYF.